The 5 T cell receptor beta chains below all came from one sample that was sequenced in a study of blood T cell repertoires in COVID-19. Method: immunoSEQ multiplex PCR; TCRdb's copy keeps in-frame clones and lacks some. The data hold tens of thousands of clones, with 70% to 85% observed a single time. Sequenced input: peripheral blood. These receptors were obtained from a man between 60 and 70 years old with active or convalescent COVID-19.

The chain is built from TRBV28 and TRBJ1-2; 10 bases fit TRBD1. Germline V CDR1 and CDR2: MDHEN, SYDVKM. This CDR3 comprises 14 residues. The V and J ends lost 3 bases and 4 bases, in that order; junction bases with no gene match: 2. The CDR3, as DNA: TGTGCCAGCAGTTTGTGGGACAGGGGCTATGGCTACACCTTC. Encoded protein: CASSLWDRGYGYTF.

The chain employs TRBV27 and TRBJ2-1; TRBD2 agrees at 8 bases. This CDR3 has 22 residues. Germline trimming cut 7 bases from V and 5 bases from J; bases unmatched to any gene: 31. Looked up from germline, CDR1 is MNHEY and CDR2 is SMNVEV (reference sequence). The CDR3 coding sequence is TGTGCCAGCAAGGCCGTGTGGGATAGCGGGGCCATACCCCTCACAACAAACAATGAGCAGTTCTTC. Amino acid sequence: CASKAVWDSGAIPLTTNNEQFF.

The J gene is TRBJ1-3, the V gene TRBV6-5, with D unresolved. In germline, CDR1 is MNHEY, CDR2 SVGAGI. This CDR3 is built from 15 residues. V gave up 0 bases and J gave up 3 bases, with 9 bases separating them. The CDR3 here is CASSYSRENGNTIYF. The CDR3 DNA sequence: TGTGCCAGCAGTTACTCGAGGGAAAATGGAAACACCATATATTTT.

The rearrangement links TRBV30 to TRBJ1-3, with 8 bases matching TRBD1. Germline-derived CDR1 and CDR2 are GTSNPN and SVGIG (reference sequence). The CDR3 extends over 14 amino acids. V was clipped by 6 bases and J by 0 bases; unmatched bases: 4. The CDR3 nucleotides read TGTGCCTGTCAGGGGGCGTCCTCTGGAAACACCATATATTTT. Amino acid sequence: CACQGASSGNTIYF.

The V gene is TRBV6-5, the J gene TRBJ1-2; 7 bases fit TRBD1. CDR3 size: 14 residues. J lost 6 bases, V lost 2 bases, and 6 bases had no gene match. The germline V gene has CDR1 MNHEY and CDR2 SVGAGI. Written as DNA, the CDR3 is TGTGCCAGCAGTTACGAGGGGGCTGGGAATGGCTACACCTTC. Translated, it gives CASSYEGAGNGYTF.